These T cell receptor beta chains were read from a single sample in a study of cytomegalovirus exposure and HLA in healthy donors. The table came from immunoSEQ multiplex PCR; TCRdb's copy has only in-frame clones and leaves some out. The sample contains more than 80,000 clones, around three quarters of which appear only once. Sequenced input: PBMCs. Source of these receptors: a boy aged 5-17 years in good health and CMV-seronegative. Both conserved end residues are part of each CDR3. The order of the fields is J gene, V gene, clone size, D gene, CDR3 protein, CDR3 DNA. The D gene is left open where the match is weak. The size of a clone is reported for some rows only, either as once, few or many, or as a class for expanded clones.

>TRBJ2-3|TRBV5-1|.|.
CASSLEWRSRGDTQYF
TGCGCCAGCAGCTTGGAGTGGCGCTCCCGAGGGGATACGCAGTATTTT
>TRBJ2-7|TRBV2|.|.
CASSDQGGLYEQYF
TGTGCCAGCAGTGACCAGGGGGGCCTATACGAGCAGTACTTC
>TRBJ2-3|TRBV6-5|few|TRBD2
CASRREREGDTQYF
TGTGCCAGCAGACGGGAGCGGGAGGGAGATACGCAGTATTTT
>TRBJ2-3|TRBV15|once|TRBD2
CATSRDSGGADTQYF
TGTGCCACCAGCAGAGATAGCGGGGGGGCAGATACGCAGTATTTT
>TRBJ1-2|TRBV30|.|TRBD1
CAWSGDRAFTNYGYTF
TGTGCCTGGAGTGGGGACAGAGCCTTTACTAACTATGGCTACACCTTC
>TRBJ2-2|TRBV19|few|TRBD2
CASRGLAGIGELFF
TGTGCCAGTAGAGGACTAGCGGGAATCGGGGAGCTGTTTTTT
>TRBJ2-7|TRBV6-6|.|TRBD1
CASSPRQGEQYF
TGTGCCAGCAGTCCCCGACAGGGGGAGCAGTACTTC
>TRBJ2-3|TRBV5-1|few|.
CASSLQPPRNTDTQYF
TGCGCCAGCAGTCTCCAACCCCCGCGTAACACAGATACGCAGTATTTT
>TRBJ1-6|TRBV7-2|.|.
CASSLAQGWNSPLHF
TGTGCCAGCAGCTTAGCGCAGGGGTGGAATTCACCCCTCCACTTT
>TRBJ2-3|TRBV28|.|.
CASSFSRTSTDTQYF
TGTGCCAGCAGTTTCTCCCGAACTAGCACAGATACGCAGTATTTT
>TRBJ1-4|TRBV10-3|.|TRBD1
CAISNRGENEKLFF
TGTGCCATCAGTAACAGGGGAGAGAATGAAAAACTGTTTTTT
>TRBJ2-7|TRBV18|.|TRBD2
CASSQQQTSGGDF
TGTGCCAGCTCACAGCAACAGACTAGCGGGGGGGACTTC
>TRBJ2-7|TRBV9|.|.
CASSVAAGLGYEQYF
TGTGCCAGCAGCGTAGCGGCAGGGTTAGGCTACGAGCAGTACTTC
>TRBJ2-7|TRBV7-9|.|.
CASSLERPHSYEQYF
TGTGCCAGCAGCTTAGAGAGGCCGCACTCCTACGAGCAGTACTTC
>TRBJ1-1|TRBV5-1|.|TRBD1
CASSLVQGTLNTEAFF
TGCGCCAGCAGCTTGGTACAGGGGACCCTGAACACTGAAGCTTTCTTT
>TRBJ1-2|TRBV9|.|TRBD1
CASSPGTGNYGYTF
TGTGCCAGCAGCCCAGGGACAGGGAACTATGGCTACACCTTC
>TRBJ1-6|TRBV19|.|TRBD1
CASSLTGDNSPLHF
TGTGCCAGTAGTTTGACAGGGGATAATTCACCCCTCCACTTT
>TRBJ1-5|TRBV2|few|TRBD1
CASSFDRGGDQPQHF
TGTGCCAGCAGCTTCGACAGGGGCGGAGATCAGCCCCAGCATTTT
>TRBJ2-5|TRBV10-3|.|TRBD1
CAISEEMGQRETQYF
TGTGCCATCAGTGAGGAGATGGGACAGCGGGAGACCCAGTACTTC
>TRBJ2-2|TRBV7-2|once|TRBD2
CASSLLAGGYTGELFF
TGTGCCAGCAGCCTTCTAGCGGGGGGGTACACCGGGGAGCTGTTTTTT
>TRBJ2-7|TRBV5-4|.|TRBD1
CASSNRDRGSNEQYF
TGTGCCAGCAGCAACCGGGACAGGGGGTCCAACGAGCAGTACTTC
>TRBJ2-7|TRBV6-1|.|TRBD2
CASFKTSGRALEQYF
TGTGCCAGCTTTAAAACTAGCGGGAGGGCCCTCGAGCAGTACTTC
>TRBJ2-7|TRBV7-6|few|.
CASSLDQGYSYEQYF
TGTGCCAGCAGCTTAGATCAGGGATACTCCTACGAGCAGTACTTC
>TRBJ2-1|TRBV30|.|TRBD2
CAWSLASGANEQFF
TGTGCCTGGAGCTTGGCTAGCGGGGCCAATGAGCAGTTCTTC
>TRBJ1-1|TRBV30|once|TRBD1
CALGQGATEAFF
TGTGCCTTGGGACAGGGGGCAACTGAGGCTTTCTTT
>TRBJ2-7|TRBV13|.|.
CASSTGQKSYEQYF
TGTGCCAGCAGCACAGGACAGAAATCCTACGAGCAGTACTTC
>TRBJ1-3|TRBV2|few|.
CASRPDRSGNTIYF
TGTGCCAGCAGACCCGACAGGTCTGGAAACACCATATATTTT
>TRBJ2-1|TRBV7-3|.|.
CASSLGGGGYNEQFF
TGTGCCAGCAGCTTAGGCGGGGGCGGGTACAATGAGCAGTTCTTC
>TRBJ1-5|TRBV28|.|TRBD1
CASRPTGNRPMGNQPQHF
TGTGCCAGCAGGCCGACAGGGAACCGTCCGATGGGCAATCAGCCCCAGCATTTT
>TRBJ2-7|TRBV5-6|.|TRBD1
CASSSSGTGASYEQYF
TGTGCCAGCAGCTCGTCCGGGACAGGGGCCTCCTACGAGCAGTACTTC
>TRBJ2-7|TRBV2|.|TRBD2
CASNRQRGGPYEQYF
TGTGCCAGCAATCGACAGCGGGGGGGCCCCTACGAGCAGTACTTC
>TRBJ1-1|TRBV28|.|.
CASRLGTKAFF
TGTGCCAGCAGATTAGGGACAAAAGCTTTCTTT
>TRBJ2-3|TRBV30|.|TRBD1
CAWSRQGTRTDTQYF
TGTGCCTGGAGCAGACAGGGGACACGCACAGATACGCAGTATTTT
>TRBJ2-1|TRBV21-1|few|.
CASSKADPEDEQFF
TGTGCCAGCAGCAAAGCAGACCCAGAGGATGAGCAGTTCTTC
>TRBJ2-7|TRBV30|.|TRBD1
CAWSMGTGSEQYF
TGTGCCTGGAGCATGGGGACAGGGAGCGAGCAGTACTTC
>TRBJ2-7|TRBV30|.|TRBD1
CAWSVGTVEQYF
TGTGCCTGGAGTGTCGGGACAGTCGAGCAGTACTTC
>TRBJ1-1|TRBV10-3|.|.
CAIRAGGLKNTEAFF
TGTGCCATCAGGGCGGGGGGGCTAAAGAACACTGAAGCTTTCTTT
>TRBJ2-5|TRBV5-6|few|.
CASSEKETQYF
TGTGCCAGCAGCGAGAAAGAGACCCAGTACTTC
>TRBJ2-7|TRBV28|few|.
CASSGGQVRLVQYF
TGTGCCAGCAGTGGGGGCCAGGTCCGTCTTGTGCAGTACTTC
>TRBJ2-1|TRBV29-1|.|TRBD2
CSVDGFGRGEQFF
TGCAGCGTTGACGGGTTCGGGAGGGGTGAGCAGTTCTTC